The source of this TCR beta chain is a study of blood T cell repertoires in COVID-19. At the level of the study: The United States, Italy and Spain provided the acute and convalescent COVID-19 samples. Sources were T cells, B-cell-depleted T cells, or PBMCs; the material itself was cDNA or gDNA.

Patients in Seattle were enrolled during active infection, then followed longitudinally. V lost 4 bases and J lost 2, with 5 bases in between. This CDR3 comprises 12 residues. Germline lookup yields CDR1 SGHRS and CDR2 YFSETQ. Original methodology: Amplified reference gene primers provided the basis for estimating nucleated cell counts. Sequencing used immunoSEQ multiplex PCR; TCRdb keeps in-frame clones, though not all of them. Clone size and V and J calls were adopted from that table, with D and trimming inferred from the DNA. The sample includes 150,000 to 200,000 clones, roughly 79% of them seen just once.

The sequenced sample was peripheral blood. V usage is TRBV5-1 and J usage is TRBJ2-3; unclear D gene. The origin of this receptor is a woman aged 80 or older with COVID-19, enrolled during active disease. The CDR3 loop is CASSLYTDTQYF. Written as DNA, the CDR3 is TGCGCCAGCAGCCTCTACACAGATACGCAGTATTTT. Full variable domain (rest looked up from reference TRBV5-1 and TRBJ2-3): KAGVTQTPRYLIKTRGQQVTLSCSPISGHRSVSWYQQTPGQGLQFLFEYFSETQRNKGNFPGRFSGRQFSNSRSEMNVSTLELGDSALYLCASSLYTDTQYFGPGTRLTVL.